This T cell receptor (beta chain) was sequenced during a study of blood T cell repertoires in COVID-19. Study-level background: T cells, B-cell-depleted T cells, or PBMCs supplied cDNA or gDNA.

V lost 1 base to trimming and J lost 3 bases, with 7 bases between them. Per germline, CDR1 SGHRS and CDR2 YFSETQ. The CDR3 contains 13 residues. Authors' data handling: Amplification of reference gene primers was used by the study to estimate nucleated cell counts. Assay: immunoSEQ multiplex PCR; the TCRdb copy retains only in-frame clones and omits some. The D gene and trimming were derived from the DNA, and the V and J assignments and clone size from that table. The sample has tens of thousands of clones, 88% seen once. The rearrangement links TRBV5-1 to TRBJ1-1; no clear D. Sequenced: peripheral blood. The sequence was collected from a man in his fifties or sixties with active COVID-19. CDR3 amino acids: CASSLWQDTEAFF. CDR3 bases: TGCGCCAGCAGCTTGTGGCAGGACACTGAAGCTTTCTTT.